Sequencing of this T cell receptor beta chain was carried out in a study of T cell responses to AZD1222 COVID-19 vaccine. Trimming removed 4 bases from V and 1 base from J, with 14 bases in between. The CDR3 length is 15 residues. Germline V gene data show CDR1 as LGHDT and CDR2 as YNNKEL (reference sequence). As regards this clone: Its antigen is undetermined.

Repertoires were generated with immunoSEQ multiplex PCR, while TCRdb's copy carries only in-frame clones and drops some. The sample contains roughly 70,000 clones, 80% to 90% of which appear only once. Overall study results and limits: Per reports, nearly half of all spike-specific TCRs target regions that are unmutated in variants. Regions 160-218 and 743-854 held dominance among vaccine-associated CD4 TCRs, which spanned spike.

This receptor was taken from an adult in good health. The rearrangement links TRBV3-1 (or the pseudogene TRBV3-2) to TRBJ2-7; D perhaps matches TRBD2 (6 bases). The sample consisted of peripheral blood, taken on day 0 of AZD1222 vaccination. The CDR3 nucleotides are TGTGCCAGCAGCCGACCCACTAGCTGGTCCTACGAGCAGTACTTC. It encodes CASSRPTSWSYEQYF.